The present T cell receptor beta chain was sequenced within a study of CD8+ T cells in alopecia areata. In the study overall: Treated patients received oral tofacitinib, 5 to 10 mg twice daily. People stayed on tofacitinib for 6 to 18 months, then stopped the drug for 6 months.

The V end lost 4 bases, the J end lost 4 bases, and 16 bases lay between the germline ends. This CDR3 has 15 amino acids. In germline, CDR1 is MGHRA, CDR2 YSYEKL. This clone was counted a single time. The antigen is undetermined. The study team obtained lesional scalp punch biopsies and peripheral blood from alopecia areata patients. cDNA serving as the sequencing template came from extracted, reverse transcribed RNA. TCRdb's copy holds only in-frame clones and misses some; the assay was immunoSEQ multiplex PCR. This table holds 120,000 to 150,000 clones, over 45% found once. General observations from the study: Clonality exceeded that of normal scalp in lesional scalp, most notably in alopecia totalis/universalis.

The sample was CD4+ T cells sorted from blood. The V call is TRBV4-1, the J call TRBJ1-1; D possibly corresponds to TRBD1 (6 bases). The receptor's source is a human donor with alopecia areata. The DNA of the CDR3 is TGCGCCAGCAGCCTCAGGGACACGGGGGGCACTGAAGCTTTCTTT. This codes for CASSLRDTGGTEAFF.